This TCR beta chain was obtained from a study of response to subunit inactivated influenza vaccine. Findings and limits, study-wide: Authors proposed each seasonal influenza vaccination draws in few new T cells.

The CDR3 is made up of 13 amino acids. The V and J ends lost 6 bases and 3 bases respectively, with 12 bases between them. Germline loops: CDR1 SEHNR, CDR2 FQNEAQ (reference sequence). TCRdb redid the calling of the RT-PCR reads with MiXCR, one entry per CDR3 protein. The table includes approximately 530,000 distinct CDR3 sequences, roughly 7.9% detected once. This clonotype was detected ten times or more. What it binds is not known. This material consisted of PBMCs from blood, taken 23 months after vaccination. This TCR derives from a man aged 50 to 75 who received an inactivated influenza vaccine. The chain combines TRBV7-9 with TRBJ2-7; the D gene is possibly TRBD2 (5 bases). This CDR3 is CASRPRTGYEQYF. The CDR3 DNA sequence: TGTGCCAGCAGGCCTCGGACTGGCTACGAGCAGTACTTC.